The 10 T cell receptor beta chains in this list originate from one sample, sequenced in a study of human T cells and chemical hapten exposure. As for time point: patch test 3, about 24 weeks after DPC sensitization. The treatment: therapeutic diphenylcyclopropenone sensitization with weekly scalp DPC. TCRdb re-called the RACE reads through MiXCR, storing one row per CDR3 protein. The sample holds under 100,000 distinct CDR3 sequences, less than 14% seen once. This specimen was whole blood, taken in connection with sensitization to the hapten diphenylcyclopropenone (DPC). All receptors come from a woman aged 45-59 years with alopecia areata. Some clones in this sample may be carry-over from other donors' samples.

This clonotype was observed at least ten times. This chain links TRBV27 with TRBJ1-5; 9 bases are shared with TRBD1. The V gene end was trimmed by 4 bases and the J gene end by 1 base; junction bases not matched to a gene: 8. CDR3 length: 17 residues. CDR1 is MNHEY, CDR2 SMNVEV, per germline (reference sequence). CDR3 loop: CASSSWTGEGSNQPQHF. The CDR3 region has the DNA TGTGCCAGCAGTTCGTGGACAGGGGAGGGGAGCAATCAGCCCCAGCATTTT.

This clonotype was counted ten times or more. The chain links TRBV9 to TRBJ2-7; D not resolved. This CDR3 has 14 residues. Between the trimmed V and J ends, which lost 0 bases and 0 bases, there was a span of 7 bases. CDR1 and CDR2 (germline): SGDLS, YYNGEE. The DNA for the CDR3 is TGTGCCAGCAGCGTAGAAGTGTCCTCCTACGAGCAGTACTTC. This encodes CASSVEVSSYEQYF.

The sample holds a few counts of this clonotype. The V gene is TRBV4-3, the J gene TRBJ2-5, with D perhaps matching TRBD2 (5 bases). Trimming pared 0 bases from V and 5 bases from J, leaving 10 bases between. Germline V gene lookup returns CDR1 LGHNA and CDR2 YSLEER. The CDR3 loop spans 14 amino acids. The CDR3: CASSQDTRRETQYF. The CDR3 DNA sequence: TGCGCCAGCAGCCAAGATACTAGAAGGGAGACCCAGTACTTC.

The chain uses TRBV12-3 or TRBV12-4 and TRBJ2-7; D call uncertain. The CDR3 runs to 14 residues. V was shortened by 2 bases and J by 0 bases, with 8 bases between the two germline ends. The CDR3 protein is CASSLRMSSYEQYF. As DNA, the CDR3 is TGTGCCAGCAGTTTAAGGATGAGCTCCTACGAGCAGTACTTC.

This clonotype appeared a single time. The junction departs from germline at one end; a sequencing error may be responsible. The chain is built from TRBV18 and TRBJ2-2, with D uncertain. Germline V gives CDR1 KGHSH, CDR2 LQKENI. This CDR3 region has 16 residues. The CDR3 region has the DNA TGTACCAGCTCACCTACTACATCCGGCTCGACCGGGGAGCTGTTTTTT. Residues: CTSSPTTSGSTGELFF. The complete variable domain, with remaining parts taken from reference TRBV18 and TRBJ2-2, reads NAGVMQNPRHLVRRRGQEARLRCSPMKGHSHVYWYRQLPEEGLKFMVYLQKENIIDESGMPKERFSAEFPKEGPSILRIQQVVRGDSAAYFCTSSPTTSGSTGELFFGEGSRLTVL.

Only a few counts were recorded for this clonotype. The V call is TRBV19, the J call TRBJ2-7; the D gene is possibly TRBD2 (5 bases). The germline gives CDR1 LNHDA, CDR2 SQIVND (reference sequence). The germline V and J ends were trimmed by 7 bases and 3 bases, with 19 bases remaining between them. The CDR3 has 15 amino acids. CDR3 sequence reads: CASTEGLADIYEQYF. In DNA, the CDR3 is TGTGCCAGTACCGAGGGCCTAGCAGACATCTACGAGCAGTACTTC.

This clonotype was observed a handful of times. The V gene is TRBV18, the J gene TRBJ1-1, with TRBD1 identical over 8 bases. Germline CDR1 and CDR2: KGHSH and LQKENI. CDR3 length: 16 residues. J gave up 2 bases and V 1 base, and 6 bases lay outside the gene matches. The CDR3 bases are TGTGCCAGCTCACCACTTTTACAGGGGGAAAACACTGAAGCTTTCTTT. Amino acid sequence: CASSPLLQGENTEAFF. Supplemented by reference TRBV18 and TRBJ1-1, the full variable domain reads NAGVMQNPRHLVRRRGQEARLRCSPMKGHSHVYWYRQLPEEGLKFMVYLQKENIIDESGMPKERFSAEFPKEGPSILRIQQVVRGDSAAYFCASSPLLQGENTEAFFGQGTRLTVV.

A remark on this clonotype: This may come from a read error, since a much larger clone is one base off. In DNA form, the CDR3 reads TGTGCCAGCAGTCCCGGGACTAGTCACACGCAGTATTTT. It yields the protein CASSPGTSHTQYF. This chain joins TRBV12-3 or TRBV12-4 and TRBJ2-3, with 8 bases that match TRBD2. Trimming at V came to 5 bases and at J to 9 bases, leaving 7 bases not matched to a gene. This CDR3 is built from 13 residues.

The rearrangement joins TRBV7-2 to TRBJ2-7; D perhaps matches TRBD1 (5 bases). In germline, CDR1 is SGHTA, CDR2 FQGNSA. Trimming pared 5 bases from V and 0 bases from J, leaving 8 bases between. The CDR3 is 13 residues long. The chain's CDR3 is CASSRQSSYEQYF. The CDR3 nucleotides read TGTGCCAGCAGCCGACAGAGCTCCTACGAGCAGTACTTC.

The chain recombines TRBV6-2 or TRBV6-3 with TRBJ2-2; 15 bases fit TRBD2. The CDR3 spans 17 residues. Trimming at V came to 4 bases and at J to 5 bases, leaving 5 bases not matched to a gene. The germline V gene has CDR1 MNHEY and CDR2 SVGEGT. In DNA form, the CDR3 reads TGTGCCAGCAGTTCGGGACTAGCGGGAGGTCGGACCGGGGAGCTGTTTTTT. Translated, it gives CASSSGLAGGRTGELFF.